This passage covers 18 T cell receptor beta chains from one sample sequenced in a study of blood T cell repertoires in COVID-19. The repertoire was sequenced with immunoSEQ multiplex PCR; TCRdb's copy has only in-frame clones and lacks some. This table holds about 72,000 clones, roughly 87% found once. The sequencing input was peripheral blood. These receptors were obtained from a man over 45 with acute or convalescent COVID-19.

CDR3 DNA sequence: TGTGCCAGCAGCTTAGCCGGGACAGGGATGTCCATTCAGTACTTC. This translates into CASSLAGTGMSIQYF. The rearrangement joins TRBV11-2 to TRBJ2-4; 9 bases align to TRBD1. There are 15 residues in the CDR3. V dropped 1 base and J dropped 9; count of bases not matched to a gene: 7. CDR1 and CDR2 (germline): SGHAT, FQNNGV.

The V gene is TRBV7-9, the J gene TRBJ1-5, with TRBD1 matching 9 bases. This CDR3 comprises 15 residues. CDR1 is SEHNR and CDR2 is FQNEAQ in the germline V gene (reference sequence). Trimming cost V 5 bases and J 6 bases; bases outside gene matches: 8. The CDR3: CASSPGQGSVQPQHF. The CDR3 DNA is TGTGCCAGCAGCCCCGGACAGGGGTCGGTTCAGCCCCAGCATTTT.

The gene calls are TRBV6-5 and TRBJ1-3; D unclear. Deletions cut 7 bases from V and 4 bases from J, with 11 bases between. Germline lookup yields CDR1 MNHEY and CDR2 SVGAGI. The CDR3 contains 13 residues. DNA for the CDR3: TGTGCCAGCATAGGAGGGCCAGGAAACACCATATATTTT. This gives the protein CASIGGPGNTIYF.

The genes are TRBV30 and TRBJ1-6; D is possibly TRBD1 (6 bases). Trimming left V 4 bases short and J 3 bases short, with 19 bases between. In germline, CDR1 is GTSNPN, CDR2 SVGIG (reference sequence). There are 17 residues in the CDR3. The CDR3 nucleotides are TGTGCCTGGACATCCCGCCTCACAGGGTTCTATAATTCACCCCTCCACTTT. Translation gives CAWTSRLTGFYNSPLHF.

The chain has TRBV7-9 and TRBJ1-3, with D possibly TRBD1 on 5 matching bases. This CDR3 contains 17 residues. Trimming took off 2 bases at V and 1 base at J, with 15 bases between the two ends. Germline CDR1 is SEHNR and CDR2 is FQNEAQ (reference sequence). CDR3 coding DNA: TGTGCCAGCAGCTTATCGGTTTACGGGGGGTCTGGAAACACCATATATTTT. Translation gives CASSLSVYGGSGNTIYF.

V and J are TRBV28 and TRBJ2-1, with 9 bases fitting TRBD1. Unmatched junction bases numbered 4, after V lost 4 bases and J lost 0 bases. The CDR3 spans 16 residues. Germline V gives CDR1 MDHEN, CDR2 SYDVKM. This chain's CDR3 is CASSSGTGSSYNEQFF. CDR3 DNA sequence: TGTGCCAGCAGTTCCGGGACAGGGAGCTCCTACAATGAGCAGTTCTTC.

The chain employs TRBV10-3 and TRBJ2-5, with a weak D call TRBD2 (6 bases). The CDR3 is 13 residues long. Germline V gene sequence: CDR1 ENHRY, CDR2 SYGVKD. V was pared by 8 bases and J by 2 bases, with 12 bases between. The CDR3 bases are TGTGCCATCTGGGGTAGCGGTCAAGAGACCCAGTACTTC. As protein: CAIWGSGQETQYF.

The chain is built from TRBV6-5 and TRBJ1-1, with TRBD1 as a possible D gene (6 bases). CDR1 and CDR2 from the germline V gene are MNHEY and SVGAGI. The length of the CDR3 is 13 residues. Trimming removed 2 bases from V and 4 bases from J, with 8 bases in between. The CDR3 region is CASSYRGFTEAFF. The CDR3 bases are TGTGCCAGCAGTTACAGGGGGTTCACTGAAGCTTTCTTT.

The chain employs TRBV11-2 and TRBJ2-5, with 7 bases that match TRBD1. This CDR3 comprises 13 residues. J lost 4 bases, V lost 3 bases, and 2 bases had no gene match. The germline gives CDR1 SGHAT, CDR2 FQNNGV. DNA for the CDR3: TGTGCCAGCAGCTTGGACAGGTTAGAGACCCAGTACTTC. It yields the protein CASSLDRLETQYF.

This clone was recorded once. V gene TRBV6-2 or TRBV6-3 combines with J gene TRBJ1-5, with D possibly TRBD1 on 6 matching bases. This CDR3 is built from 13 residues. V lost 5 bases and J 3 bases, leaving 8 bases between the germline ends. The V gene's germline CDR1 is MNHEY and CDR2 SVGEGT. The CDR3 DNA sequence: TGTGCCAGCAGTGGACAGCTCAATCAGCCCCAGCATTTT. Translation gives CASSGQLNQPQHF.

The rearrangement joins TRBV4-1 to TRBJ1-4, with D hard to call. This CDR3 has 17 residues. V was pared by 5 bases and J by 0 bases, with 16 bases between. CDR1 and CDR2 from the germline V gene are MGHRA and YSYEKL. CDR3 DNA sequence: TGCGCCAGCAGCTCCTCCCCGGGATTGACAACTAATGAAAAACTGTTTTTT. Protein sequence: CASSSSPGLTTNEKLFF.

The CDR3, as DNA: TGTGCCAGCAGCCAAGTAGGAACAGGGAGCAATGAGCAGTTCTTC. Protein product: CASSQVGTGSNEQFF. This rearrangement joins TRBV3-1 (or the pseudogene TRBV3-2) to TRBJ2-1; maybe TRBD1 (6 bases). Germline assignment: CDR1 LGHDT and CDR2 YNNKEL (reference sequence). Trimming shortened V by 1 base and J by 6 bases, and 13 bases separated the two germline ends. There are 15 residues in the CDR3.

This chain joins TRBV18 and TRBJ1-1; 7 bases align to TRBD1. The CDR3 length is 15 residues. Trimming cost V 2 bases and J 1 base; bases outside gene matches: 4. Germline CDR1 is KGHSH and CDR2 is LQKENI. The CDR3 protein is CASSPIDRANTEAFF. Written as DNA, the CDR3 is TGTGCCAGCTCACCAATCGACAGGGCGAACACTGAAGCTTTCTTT.

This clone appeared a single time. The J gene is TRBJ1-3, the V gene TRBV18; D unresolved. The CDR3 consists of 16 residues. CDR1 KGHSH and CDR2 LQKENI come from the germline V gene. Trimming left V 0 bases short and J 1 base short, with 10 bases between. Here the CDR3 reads CASSPPTGESGNTIYF. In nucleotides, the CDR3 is TGTGCCAGCTCACCACCGACGGGAGAATCTGGAAACACCATATATTTT.

The CDR3 reads CASSQQGLGQPQHF. Here the CDR3 DNA reads TGTGCCAGCAGCCAACAGGGGTTGGGTCAGCCCCAGCATTTT. The chain joins TRBV7-2 to TRBJ1-5; 7 bases line up with TRBD1. Per the germline V gene, CDR1 is SGHTA and CDR2 is FQGNSA. V lost 5 bases to trimming and J lost 6 bases; unmatched junction nucleotides: 7. The CDR3 consists of 14 residues. The complete variable domain, with remaining parts taken from reference TRBV7-2 and TRBJ1-5, reads GAGVSQSPSNKVTEKGKDVELRCDPISGHTALYWYRQSLGQGLEFLIYFQGNSAPDKSGLPSDRFSAERTGGSVSTLTIQRTQQEDSAVYLCASSQQGLGQPQHFGDGTRLSIL.

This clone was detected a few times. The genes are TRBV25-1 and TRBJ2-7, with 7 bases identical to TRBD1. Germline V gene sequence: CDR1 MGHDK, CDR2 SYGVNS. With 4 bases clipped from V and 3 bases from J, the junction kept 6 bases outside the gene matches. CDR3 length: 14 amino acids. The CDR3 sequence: CASSGSDRIYEQYF. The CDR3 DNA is TGTGCCAGCAGTGGCTCGGACAGGATCTACGAGCAGTACTTC.

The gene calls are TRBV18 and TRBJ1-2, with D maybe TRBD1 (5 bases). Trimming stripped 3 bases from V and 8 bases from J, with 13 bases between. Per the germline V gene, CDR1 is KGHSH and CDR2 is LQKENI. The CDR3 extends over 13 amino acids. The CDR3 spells CASSPSDTRGYTF. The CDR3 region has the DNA TGTGCCAGCTCACCGTCGGACACTCGGGGCTACACCTTC. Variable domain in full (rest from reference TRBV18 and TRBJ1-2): NAGVMQNPRHLVRRRGQEARLRCSPMKGHSHVYWYRQLPEEGLKFMVYLQKENIIDESGMPKERFSAEFPKEGPSILRIQQVVRGDSAAYFCASSPSDTRGYTFGSGTRLTVV.

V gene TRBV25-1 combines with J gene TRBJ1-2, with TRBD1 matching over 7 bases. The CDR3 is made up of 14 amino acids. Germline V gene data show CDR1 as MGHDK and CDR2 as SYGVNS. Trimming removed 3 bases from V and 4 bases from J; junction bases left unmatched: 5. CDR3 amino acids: CASSDYGTVYGYTF. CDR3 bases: TGTGCCAGCAGTGATTATGGGACAGTCTATGGCTACACCTTC.